Shown below are 22 T cell receptor beta chains from a single sample sequenced in a study of blood T cell repertoires in COVID-19. TCRdb's table, derived via immunoSEQ multiplex PCR, lists solely in-frame clones and lacks some. The sample contains fewer than 450,000 clones, 88% of which appear only once. Sequencing used PBMCs or T cells enriched from blood (not recorded which). Receptors were obtained from a woman aged 40 to 50 with acute COVID-19.

The chain is built from TRBV18 and TRBJ2-7; D is undetermined. The ends were cut back, 2 bases at V and 1 base at J, with 9 bases in the middle. The CDR3 is made up of 14 amino acids. Germline assignment: CDR1 KGHSH and CDR2 LQKENI. CDR3 bases: TGTGCCAGCTCACCAGTTCAGAAGTCCTACGAGCAGTACTTC. Protein sequence: CASSPVQKSYEQYF.

The chain joins TRBV3-1 (or the pseudogene TRBV3-2) to TRBJ1-2; maybe TRBD1 (6 bases). Germline CDR1 reads LGHDT; CDR2 reads YNNKEL (reference sequence). Trimming cost V 4 bases and J 5 bases, with 17 bases left between them. The CDR3 has 15 amino acids. CDR3 amino acids: CASSPGTRQWYGYTF. CDR3 DNA sequence: TGTGCCAGCAGCCCCGGGACACGACAATGGTATGGCTACACCTTC.

This rearrangement joins TRBV2 to TRBJ1-2; 10 nucleotides line up with TRBD1. The CDR3 contains 14 residues. Germline CDR1 is SNHLY and CDR2 is FYNNEI. With 4 bases clipped from V and 8 bases from J, the junction kept 7 bases outside the gene matches. The CDR3 region is CASSVRQGAGGYTF. CDR3 nucleotides: TGTGCCAGCAGTGTAAGACAGGGGGCCGGGGGCTACACCTTC.

V and J are TRBV7-9 and TRBJ2-7; D remains unclear. This CDR3 has 15 residues. The V gene's germline CDR1 is SEHNR and CDR2 FQNEAQ (reference sequence). Trimming pared 1 base from V and 2 bases from J, leaving 12 bases between. CDR3 residues: CASSLGQVTAYEQYF. The CDR3 bases are TGTGCCAGCAGCTTAGGGCAGGTAACAGCCTACGAGCAGTACTTC.

This clone was seen more than once but under ten times. V usage is TRBV15 and J usage is TRBJ1-2; 9 nucleotides agree with TRBD1. Per the germline V gene, CDR1 is LNHNV and CDR2 is YYDKDF (reference sequence). CDR3 length: 15 residues. V was clipped by 4 bases and J by 8 bases; unmatched bases: 11. The CDR3 sequence is CATSNLNRGLVGYTF. The CDR3 region has the DNA TGTGCCACCAGCAACCTTAACAGGGGGCTCGTAGGCTACACCTTC.

V is TRBV24-1 and J is TRBJ2-2; 11 bases map to TRBD2. The CDR3 covers 18 residues. The germline CDR1 and CDR2 sequences are KGHDR and SFDVKD. The ends lost 2 bases at V and 7 bases at J; junction bases unmatched: 11. This CDR3 reads CATSDSKDLAGGSGELFF. DNA of the CDR3: TGTGCCACCAGTGATTCGAAAGACCTAGCGGGGGGAAGCGGGGAGCTGTTTTTT.

The sample holds a few counts of this clone. This chain links TRBV5-1 with TRBJ1-2; perhaps TRBD1 as D (6 bases). V was pared by 5 bases and J by 6 bases, with 14 bases between. The CDR3 consists of 13 residues. Germline V gene lookup returns CDR1 SGHRS and CDR2 YFSETQ. Written as DNA, the CDR3 is TGCGCCAGCAGGCGAGGAGCAGGGGATGGCTACACCTTC. Translation: CASRRGAGDGYTF.

V and J are TRBV11-2 and TRBJ1-1, with 7 bases identical to TRBD1. After removal of 1 base from V and 2 bases from J, the junction contained 7 bases not matched to a gene. The CDR3 is made up of 16 amino acids. Germline CDR1 SGHAT, CDR2 FQNNGV. In DNA form, the CDR3 reads TGTGCCAGCAGCTTAGCCTGGAGACAGGGAAACACTGAAGCTTTCTTT. It specifies CASSLAWRQGNTEAFF.

The rearrangement joins TRBV7-2 to TRBJ2-7, with 9 positions matching TRBD1. The CDR3 is 14 amino acids. Per the germline V gene, CDR1 is SGHTA and CDR2 is FQGNSA. Unmatched junction bases numbered 8, after V lost 8 bases and J lost 3 bases. The CDR3 DNA is TGTGCCAGCGGGCGTGACAGGGGGAACTACGAGCAGTACTTC. This gives the protein CASGRDRGNYEQYF.

There are a few counts of this clone. V usage is TRBV6-5 and J usage is TRBJ1-5; D is uncertain. The CDR3 contains 15 residues. Germline V gives CDR1 MNHEY, CDR2 SVGAGI. The germline V and J ends were trimmed by 4 bases and 1 base, with 11 bases remaining between them. The CDR3 nucleotides read TGTGCCAGCAGTTTCTACGACACAAGCAATCAGCCCCAGCATTTT. Protein: CASSFYDTSNQPQHF.

CDR3 sequence reads: CASSEAGLGAYNEQFF. CDR3 coding DNA: TGTGCCAGCAGTGAAGCGGGGCTAGGGGCCTACAATGAGCAGTTCTTC. This chain uses TRBV6-1 with TRBJ2-1; possibly TRBD1 for D (5 bases). V was trimmed by 0 bases and J by 2 bases, leaving 11 bases between them. Germline CDR1 MNHNS, CDR2 SASEGT. This CDR3 comprises 16 residues.

The table lists this clone with a count of one. This chain joins TRBV3-1 (or the pseudogene TRBV3-2) and TRBJ2-5, with D tentatively TRBD1 (6 bases). Germline assignment: CDR1 LGHDT and CDR2 YNNKEL (reference sequence). Trimming took off 3 bases at V and 1 base at J, with 12 bases between the two ends. This CDR3 has 15 amino acids. CDR3 DNA: TGTGCCAGCAGCCACTGGACAGACGCCCAAGAGACCCAGTACTTC. This encodes CASSHWTDAQETQYF.

The V and J genes are TRBV27 and TRBJ2-3; tentative D call: TRBD1 (5 bases). Trimming took off 6 bases at V and 2 bases at J, with 12 bases between the two ends. Per the germline V gene, CDR1 is MNHEY and CDR2 is SMNVEV (reference sequence). The CDR3 has 14 residues. CDR3 DNA: TGTGCCAGCAGATACAGGACCTTCACAGATACGCAGTATTTT. Its protein product is CASRYRTFTDTQYF.

The rearrangement joins TRBV9 to TRBJ2-7, with TRBD1 matching over 10 bases. Germline loops: CDR1 SGDLS, CDR2 YYNGEE. V was pared by 4 bases and J by 6 bases, with 10 bases of the junction left unmatched. CDR3 size: 15 residues. In DNA, the CDR3 is TGTGCCAGCAGCCGCACCGGGACAGGGGAGGGCGAGCAGTACTTC. It translates to CASSRTGTGEGEQYF. The full variable domain, with the rest looked up from reference TRBV9 and TRBJ2-7, is DSGVTQTPKHLITATGQRVTLRCSPRSGDLSVYWYQQSLDQGLQFLIQYYNGEERAKGNILERFSAQQFPDLHSELNLSSLELGDSALYFCASSRTGTGEGEQYFGPGTRLTVT.

Written as DNA, the CDR3 is TGTGCCAGCTCCGCGGAGAAAGAGACCCAGTACTTC. It translates to CASSAEKETQYF. The V call is TRBV18, the J call TRBJ2-5; D is ambiguous. Germline V gene data show CDR1 as KGHSH and CDR2 as LQKENI. V lost 6 bases and J 3 bases, leaving 8 bases between the germline ends. There are 12 residues in the CDR3.

The J gene is TRBJ1-1, the V gene TRBV7-9; D might be TRBD1 (6 bases). The germline CDR1 and CDR2 sequences are SEHNR and FQNEAQ (reference sequence). The CDR3 extends over 13 amino acids. Trimming removed 5 bases from V and 1 base from J, with 8 bases in between. This CDR3 reads CASSQGQNTEAFF. The CDR3 coding sequence is TGTGCCAGCAGCCAGGGGCAGAACACTGAAGCTTTCTTT. The variable domain in full, completed from reference TRBV7-9 and TRBJ1-1, reads DTGVSQNPRHKITKRGQNVTFRCDPISEHNRLYWYRQTLGQGPEFLTYFQNEAQLEKSRLLSDRFSAERPKGSFSTLEIQRTEQGDSAMYLCASSQGQNTEAFFGQGTRLTVV.

V is TRBV11-3 and J is TRBJ2-1, with 8 bases fitting TRBD1. This CDR3 is built from 15 residues. After removal of 10 bases from V and 4 bases from J, the junction contained 12 bases not matched to a gene. The germline CDR1 and CDR2 sequences are SGHNT and YENEEA. The DNA of the CDR3 is TGTGCCACCGACAGGGGACGACCGTCGTACAATGAGCAGTTCTTC. Translation gives CATDRGRPSYNEQFF.

This sequence joins TRBV4-1 and TRBJ2-7, with TRBD2 matching over 10 bases. The V segment lost 1 base and the J segment 0 bases; nucleotides outside the gene matches: 6. CDR1 is MGHRA, CDR2 YSYEKL, per germline. The CDR3 consists of 17 residues. The chain's CDR3 is CASSQVSLAGPSYEQYF. As DNA, the CDR3 is TGCGCCAGCAGCCAAGTTTCACTAGCGGGGCCCTCCTACGAGCAGTACTTC.

The J gene is TRBJ2-3, the V gene TRBV30; 7 bases are a match to TRBD1. Per germline, CDR1 GTSNPN and CDR2 SVGIG (reference sequence). The CDR3 length is 14 residues. V shed 5 bases, J shed 5 bases, and the junction held 10 bases outside the gene matches. CDR3 in amino acids: CAWGSLTGKDTQYF. CDR3 coding DNA: TGTGCCTGGGGTTCATTGACAGGGAAAGATACGCAGTATTTT.

This clone was found a few times. Other DNA variants within this sample encode the same CDR3. CDR3 residues: CSVGGRGGYTF. The DNA for the CDR3 is TGCAGCGTTGGTGGCCGAGGGGGCTACACCTTC. The chain employs TRBV29-1 and TRBJ1-2; the D is unclear. Germline V CDR1 and CDR2: SQVTM, ANQGSEA. The CDR3 consists of 11 residues. Trimming stripped 4 bases from V and 8 bases from J, with 11 bases between.

This sequence joins TRBV9 and TRBJ2-7; D might be TRBD2 (5 bases). CDR1 and CDR2 (germline): SGDLS, YYNGEE. Trimming shortened V by 4 bases and J by 3 bases, and 14 bases separated the two germline ends. The CDR3 spans 14 residues. CDR3: CASSRNEGYYEQYF. CDR3 DNA: TGTGCCAGCAGCCGCAATGAGGGATACTACGAGCAGTACTTC.

With regard to this clone: Other DNA sequences from this sample encode an identical CDR3 as well. The chain combines TRBV2 with TRBJ1-5, with TRBD1 matching over 9 bases. This CDR3 has 15 amino acids. Trimming took 5 bases from V and 4 from J; bases not matched to a gene: 6. Germline V gene data show CDR1 as SNHLY and CDR2 as FYNNEI. The CDR3 DNA is TGTGCCAGCAGTTCAACCGGGACAGGGAATCAGCCCCAGCATTTT. It specifies CASSSTGTGNQPQHF. Full variable domain (missing parts from reference TRBV2 and TRBJ1-5): EPEVTQTPSHQVTQMGQEVILRCVPISNHLYFYWYRQILGQKVEFLVSFYNNEISEKSEIFDDQFSVERPDGSNFTLKIRSTKLEDSAMYFCASSSTGTGNQPQHFGDGTRLSIL.